This entry lists 15 T cell receptor beta chains sequenced from one sample in a study of blood T cell repertoires in COVID-19. TCRdb's copy holds only in-frame clones and misses some; the assay was immunoSEQ multiplex PCR. The top ten clones hold around 12% of a sample with about 140,000 clones, roughly 76% of them seen once. Sequencing used peripheral blood. These receptors all come from a man older than 75 with acute or convalescent COVID-19.

J is TRBJ2-5 and V is TRBV24-1; 9 bases line up with TRBD1. The CDR3 totals 15 residues. The germline CDR1 and CDR2 sequences are KGHDR and SFDVKD. J was trimmed by 1 base and V by 6 bases; bases with no gene match: 5. The CDR3 sequence is CATSSGQGFQETQYF. CDR3 DNA: TGTGCCACCAGTTCGGGACAGGGCTTCCAAGAGACCCAGTACTTC.

CDR3 region: CASSPGLDGYTF. In DNA, the CDR3 is TGTGCCAGCAGTCCGGGACTAGATGGCTACACCTTC. The genes are TRBV3-1 (or the pseudogene TRBV3-2) and TRBJ1-2, with a possible D match to TRBD1 (5 bases). Germline assignment: CDR1 LGHDT and CDR2 YNNKEL (reference sequence). This CDR3 is built from 12 residues. V shed 6 bases and J shed 6 bases, with 11 bases lying between them.

This clone turned up a few times. The chain combines TRBV9 with TRBJ1-3, with 8 bases that match TRBD1. Germline V gene lookup returns CDR1 SGDLS and CDR2 YYNGEE. This CDR3 spans 15 amino acids. Trimming cost V 3 bases and J 1 base; bases outside gene matches: 3. The CDR3: CASSAGGASGNTIYF. DNA for the CDR3: TGTGCCAGCAGCGCAGGGGGCGCGTCTGGAAACACCATATATTTT.

V usage is TRBV28 and J usage is TRBJ2-5; TRBD1 aligns across 9 bases. Germline values: CDR1 MDHEN, CDR2 SYDVKM. The CDR3 totals 15 residues. V was pared by 8 bases and J by 4 bases, with 11 bases of the junction left unmatched. The CDR3 DNA is TGTGCCAGCCTCCAAGGGGGGACAGGGCGAGAGACCCAGTACTTC. Translation: CASLQGGTGRETQYF.

The rearrangement links TRBV4-2 to TRBJ1-6; D may be TRBD1 (6 bases). The V gene lost 0 bases and the J gene lost 6 bases, with 15 bases spanning the gap. CDR3 length: 17 amino acids. Germline V gives CDR1 LGHNA, CDR2 YNFKEQ. CDR3 nucleotides: TGTGCCAGCAGCCAAGATCATATTAAGGGGGTTAATTCACCCCTCCACTTT. It encodes CASSQDHIKGVNSPLHF.

This chain joins TRBV6-6 and TRBJ2-7, with TRBD1 identical over 11 bases. J gave up 2 bases and V 6 bases, and 3 bases lay outside the gene matches. The germline V gene encodes CDR1 MNHNY and CDR2 SVGAGI (reference sequence). This CDR3 has 14 amino acids. CDR3 sequence reads: CASRPGQGAYEQYF. The DNA for the CDR3 is TGTGCCAGCAGACCGGGACAGGGGGCCTACGAGCAGTACTTC.

V and J are TRBV2 and TRBJ2-4; the match to TRBD1 covers 9 bases. CDR1 and CDR2 from the germline V gene are SNHLY and FYNNEI. The CDR3 is 15 amino acids. V was pared by 7 bases and J by 8 bases, with 12 bases of the junction left unmatched. For the CDR3, the DNA is TGTGCCAGCAACCTCGCCTACAGGGGGCAGGACATTCAGTACTTC. Amino acid sequence: CASNLAYRGQDIQYF.

The chain uses TRBV9 and TRBJ1-6; 7 bases match TRBD1. With V trimmed by 1 base and J by 4 bases, 2 bases remained unmatched. The CDR3 covers 15 residues. Per the germline V gene, CDR1 is SGDLS and CDR2 is YYNGEE. Written as DNA, the CDR3 is TGTGCCAGCAGCGTACGACAGGGATATAATTCACCCCTCCACTTT. Its protein product is CASSVRQGYNSPLHF.

This sequence joins TRBV7-8 and TRBJ2-7; the match to TRBD1 covers 7 bases. Losses at the gene ends were 7 bases for V and 2 bases for J; bases not matched to a gene: 8. This CDR3 is built from 14 residues. Germline V gene lookup returns CDR1 SGHVS and CDR2 FQNEAQ. In DNA, the CDR3 is TGTGCCAGCACCACCGGGACAGCTACCTACGAGCAGTACTTC. Protein sequence: CASTTGTATYEQYF.

The rearrangement links TRBV9 to TRBJ1-2; tentatively, D is TRBD1 (6 bases). Germline assignment: CDR1 SGDLS and CDR2 YYNGEE. Trimming shortened V by 2 bases and J by 6 bases, and 14 bases separated the two germline ends. The CDR3 runs 14 residues. The CDR3 protein is CASSVSFRGDGYTF. CDR3 in DNA: TGTGCCAGCAGCGTTTCGTTCAGGGGCGATGGCTACACCTTC.

This clone was seen only once. The chain links TRBV9 to TRBJ2-3; TRBD1 aligns across 8 bases. V dropped 4 bases and J dropped 8; count of bases not matched to a gene: 18. The CDR3 has 17 residues. Germline V gives CDR1 SGDLS, CDR2 YYNGEE. CDR3 sequence: CASSPNDRQGLASTQYF. The CDR3, as DNA: TGTGCCAGCAGCCCCAACGACCGACAGGGGTTAGCGAGTACGCAGTATTTT.

This chain links TRBV11-2 with TRBJ1-2, with D tentatively TRBD1 (6 bases). This CDR3 is 13 amino acids long. Trimming removed 5 bases from V and 8 bases from J, with 15 bases in between. The germline CDR1 and CDR2 sequences are SGHAT and FQNNGV. CDR3 nucleotide sequence: TGTGCCAGCAGCCAAGACAGGTTGTTGGGCTACACCTTC. This encodes CASSQDRLLGYTF. Full variable domain (missing parts from reference TRBV11-2 and TRBJ1-2): EAGVAQSPRYKIIEKRQSVAFWCNPISGHATLYWYQQILGQGPKLLIQFQNNGVVDDSQLPKDRFSAERLKGVDSTLKIQPAKLEDSAVYLCASSQDRLLGYTFGSGTRLTVV.

The V call is TRBV7-3, the J call TRBJ2-4; 8 positions match TRBD1. Germline loops: CDR1 SGHTA, CDR2 FQGTGA. The trim removed 5 bases at V and 1 base at J, leaving 4 bases unmatched. CDR3 length: 15 residues. The CDR3 reads CASSPGGGAKNIQYF. The CDR3 DNA is TGTGCCAGCAGCCCAGGGGGCGGCGCCAAAAACATTCAGTACTTC.

The chain uses TRBV7-9 and TRBJ1-4; D is undetermined. The CDR3 contains 14 residues. The germline V gene encodes CDR1 SEHNR and CDR2 FQNEAQ (reference sequence). V lost 3 bases and J 5 bases, leaving 10 bases between the germline ends. CDR3 residues: CASSFSGSNEKLFF. CDR3 sequence (DNA): TGTGCCAGCAGCTTCTCCGGGAGCAATGAAAAACTGTTTTTT.

This chain's CDR3 is CASSPLISGIYEDTEAFF. In DNA form, the CDR3 reads TGTGCCAGCTCACCTCTCATCTCAGGGATATACGAGGACACTGAAGCTTTCTTT. The chain is built from TRBV18 and TRBJ1-1, with a weak D call TRBD1 (5 bases). Trimming took off 3 bases at V and 3 bases at J, with 23 bases between the two ends. Germline V gene lookup returns CDR1 KGHSH and CDR2 LQKENI. There are 18 residues in the CDR3.